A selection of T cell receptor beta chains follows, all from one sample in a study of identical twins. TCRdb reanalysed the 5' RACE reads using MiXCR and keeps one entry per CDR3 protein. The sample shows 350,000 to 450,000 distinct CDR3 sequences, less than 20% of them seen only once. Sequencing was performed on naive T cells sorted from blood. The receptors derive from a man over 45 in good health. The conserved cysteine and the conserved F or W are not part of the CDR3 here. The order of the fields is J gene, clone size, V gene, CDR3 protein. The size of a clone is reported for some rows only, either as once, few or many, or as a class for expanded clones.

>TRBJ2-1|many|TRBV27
ASSLGSGRTLNEQF
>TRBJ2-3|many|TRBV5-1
ASRVAPTDTQY
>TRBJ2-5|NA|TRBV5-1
ASSLVQGRQTQY
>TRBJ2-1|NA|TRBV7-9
ASSLGQTGGADNEQF
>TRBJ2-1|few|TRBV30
AWEAGTAYNEQF
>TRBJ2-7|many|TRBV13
ASSPGTGNSYEQY
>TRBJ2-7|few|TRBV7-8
ASSRRDTYEQY
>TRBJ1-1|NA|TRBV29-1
SVEVPAEEIKAF
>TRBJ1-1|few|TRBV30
AWNFQGSYTEAF
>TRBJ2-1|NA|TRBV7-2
ASSLEVAGGLNEQF
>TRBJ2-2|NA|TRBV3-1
ASSQVSRGTGELF
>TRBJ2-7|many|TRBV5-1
ASSDGSSYEQY
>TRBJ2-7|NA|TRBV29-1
SVDGTGGSYEQY
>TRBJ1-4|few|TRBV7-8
ASSFGQGGNEKLF
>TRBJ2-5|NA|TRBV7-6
ASSPPGGRGIKTQY
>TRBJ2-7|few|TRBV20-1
SARWGSGRLGEQY
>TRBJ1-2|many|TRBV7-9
ASSPGDRENYGYT
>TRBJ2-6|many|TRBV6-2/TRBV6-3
ASSYASSGANVLT
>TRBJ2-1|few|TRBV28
ASSSGTAAYNEQF
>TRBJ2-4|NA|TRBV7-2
ASSQTGFKNIQY
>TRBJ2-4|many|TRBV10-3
AISEWGDIQY
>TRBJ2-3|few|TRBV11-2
ASSSSRVNLGTDTQY
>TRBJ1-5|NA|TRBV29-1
SVSRDRNQPQH
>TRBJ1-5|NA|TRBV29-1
SVAETLSNQPQH
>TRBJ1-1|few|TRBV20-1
SARVSQGTGEAF
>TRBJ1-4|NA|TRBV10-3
AISEGWGEKLF
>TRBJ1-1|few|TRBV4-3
ASSQDWGGSWMNTEAF
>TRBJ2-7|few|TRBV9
ASSAQGGTSSYEQY
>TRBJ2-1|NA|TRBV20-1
SASRLEGWSEQF
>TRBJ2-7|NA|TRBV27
ASSPLNSYEQY
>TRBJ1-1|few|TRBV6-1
ASSRTWVATEAF
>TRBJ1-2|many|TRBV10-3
AISELTGAYGYT
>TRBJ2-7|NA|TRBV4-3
ASSQANWGLAAEQY
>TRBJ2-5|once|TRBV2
ASSEVRGHWETQY
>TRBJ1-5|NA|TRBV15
ATSGYRGSQPQH
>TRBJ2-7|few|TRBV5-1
ASSPSGRYEQY
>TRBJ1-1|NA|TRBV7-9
ASSLGPMDGGPEAF
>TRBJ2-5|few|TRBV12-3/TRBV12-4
ASSFRGRETQY
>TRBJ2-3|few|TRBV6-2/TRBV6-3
ASSYRRFTDTQY
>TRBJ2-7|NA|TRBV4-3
ASSQDRGRVYEQY
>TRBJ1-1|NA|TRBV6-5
ASSYRLGAGLGTEAF
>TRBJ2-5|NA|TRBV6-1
ASAVIAVQETQY
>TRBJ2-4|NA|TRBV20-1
SVPEELAKNIQY
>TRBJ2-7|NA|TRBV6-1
ASRKAESYWNEQY
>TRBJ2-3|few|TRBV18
ASSPLTPSTDTQY
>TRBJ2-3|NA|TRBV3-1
ASSLVNSAGTDTQY
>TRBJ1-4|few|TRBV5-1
ASSLGRAEKLF
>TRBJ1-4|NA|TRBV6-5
ASSSVAGSLLF
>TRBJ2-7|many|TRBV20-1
SARVPSGRRNEQY
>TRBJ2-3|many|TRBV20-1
RGTRTDTQY
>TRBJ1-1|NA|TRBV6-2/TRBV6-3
ASIPGGGTEAF
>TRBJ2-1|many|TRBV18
ASSPDQIQPNEQF
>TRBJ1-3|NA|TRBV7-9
ASSQGQPSGNTIY
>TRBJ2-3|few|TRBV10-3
AISLAGESDTQY
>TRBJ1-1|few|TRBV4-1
ASSQGRIGNTEAF